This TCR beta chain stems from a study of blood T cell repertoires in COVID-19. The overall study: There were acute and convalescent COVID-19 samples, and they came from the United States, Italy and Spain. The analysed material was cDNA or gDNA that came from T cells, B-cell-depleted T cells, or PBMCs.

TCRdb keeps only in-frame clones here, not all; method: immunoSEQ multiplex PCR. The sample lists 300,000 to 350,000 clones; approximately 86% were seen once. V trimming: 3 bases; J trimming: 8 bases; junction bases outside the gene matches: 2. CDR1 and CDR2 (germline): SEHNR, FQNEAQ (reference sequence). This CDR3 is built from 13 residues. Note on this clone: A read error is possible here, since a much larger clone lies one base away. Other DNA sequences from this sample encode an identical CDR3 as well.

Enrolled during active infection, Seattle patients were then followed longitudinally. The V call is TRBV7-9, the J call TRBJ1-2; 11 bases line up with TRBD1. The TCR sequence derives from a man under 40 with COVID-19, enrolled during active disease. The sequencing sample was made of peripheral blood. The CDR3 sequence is CASSLGQGGGYTF. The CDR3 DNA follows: TGTGCCAGCAGCTTGGGACAGGGGGGGGGCTACACCTTC.